The source of this TCR beta chain is a study of T cell changes during pregnancy in multiple sclerosis. The CDR3 is 15 residues long. V gave up 0 bases and J gave up 5 bases; unmatched junction bases: 4. Germline CDR1 and CDR2: LNHNV and YYDKDF (reference sequence). Libraries were prepared by immunoSEQ multiplex PCR; TCRdb keeps only in-frame clonotypes and omits some of them. The table includes about 110,000 clones, roughly 92% detected once. Here the sequenced sample was peripheral blood, taken in the third trimester of pregnancy. This sequence joins TRBV15 and TRBJ2-5, with 9 bases aligning to TRBD1. The sequence was obtained from a female donor with multiple sclerosis, enrolled in a pregnancy study. CDR3 region: CATSRERQGEETQYF. In DNA form, the CDR3 reads TGTGCCACCAGCAGAGAACGACAGGGGGAGGAGACCCAGTACTTC.